This is a list of T cell receptor beta chains from one sample in a study of blood T cell repertoires in COVID-19. Repertoires were generated with immunoSEQ multiplex PCR, while TCRdb's copy carries only in-frame clones and drops some. The sample shows some 70,000 clones, 65% to 85% of them seen only once. Source material: peripheral blood. All receptors derive from a man aged 45 to 65 with COVID-19, enrolled during active disease. Each CDR3 is given without its conserved first and last residue. The listing skips clone size in some rows; elsewhere it reads once, few, many or a size class.

j_call v_call clone_size cdr3_aa
TRBJ2-3 TRBV18 . ASSRDSSTDTQY
TRBJ2-7 TRBV5-6 few ASSLFPPRGEQY
TRBJ2-7 TRBV20-1 . SAQIHYEQY
TRBJ2-1 TRBV14 . ASSLSGRVWNEQF
TRBJ1-2 TRBV18 . ASSPQGTGTYGYT
TRBJ1-5 TRBV4-2 . ASSQLSQANNQPQH
TRBJ2-7 TRBV18 . ASSPAGGEQY
TRBJ2-3 TRBV7-2 . ASSLRRVTDTQY
TRBJ2-7 TRBV6-5 . ASSGVLEQY
TRBJ1-4 TRBV15 . ATSRGQGAIEKLF
TRBJ2-3 TRBV6-4 . ASSDKGSTDTQY
TRBJ2-7 TRBV14 . ASSQEMSEQY
TRBJ2-2 TRBV3-1/TRBV3-2 . ASSQGGGTGELF
TRBJ2-7 TRBV5-1 . ASSPLTGLGEQY
TRBJ2-3 TRBV18 . ASSPIRADTQY
TRBJ1-6 TRBV10-3 few AISEKGGDSPLH
TRBJ2-1 TRBV30 . AWSGGGQLYNEQF
TRBJ2-5 TRBV18 few ASSPQTEETQY
TRBJ1-1 TRBV6-2/TRBV6-3 . ASSITGSTEAF
TRBJ1-5 TRBV23-1 . ASSPNRGQPQH
TRBJ1-4 TRBV7-9 . ASTFPDRGNEKLF
TRBJ1-2 TRBV9 . ASAQGDAKSGDGYT
TRBJ1-2 TRBV5-1 . ASSATANYGYT
TRBJ2-7 TRBV19 once ASSIKISYEQY
TRBJ2-5 TRBV18 few ASSRTDRETQY
TRBJ2-2 TRBV29-1 . SARNPGTAGELF
TRBJ1-4 TRBV28 . ASQSGGGNEKLF
TRBJ1-2 TRBV28 . ASSSLPPGYT
TRBJ2-2 TRBV11-2 . ASKGRIANTGELF
TRBJ1-5 TRBV28 many ASSLLRGPQH
TRBJ2-5 TRBV30 . AWSVYPDRSETQY
TRBJ2-1 TRBV10-3 . AIRGFSGSSYNEQF
TRBJ1-1 TRBV19 . ASVPGQTTSEAF
TRBJ2-1 TRBV19 . ASSGLQVRQF
TRBJ2-2 TRBV6-2/TRBV6-3 . ASSYPFGKIAGGNGELF
TRBJ2-7 TRBV2 . ASSVGRRRPYEQY
TRBJ2-7 TRBV9 . ASSSSGGLWDEQY
TRBJ2-4 TRBV7-2 . ASSFRGSDIQY
TRBJ1-1 TRBV19 . ASSYRGSTEAF
TRBJ1-5 TRBV25-1 . ASSDGQGAQPQH
TRBJ1-4 TRBV27 . ASSFTTGINEKLF
TRBJ1-2 TRBV19 few ATAGVAGYGYT
TRBJ2-2 TRBV28 . ASLRDKTMHTGELF
TRBJ1-3 TRBV4-2 . ASSQVIQGGGNTIY
TRBJ2-5 TRBV28 . ASSPLAGGGETQY
TRBJ2-7 TRBV6-5 . ASSPGEGIGAEQY
TRBJ2-7 TRBV9 . ASSFPTPRTSGRARYEQY
TRBJ2-3 TRBV6-1 . ASSESSGEITQY
TRBJ1-5 TRBV28 . ASRWDRDQPQH